This T cell receptor beta chain is drawn from a study of monozygotic twins with inflammatory bowel disease. General study points: The study found lower TCRbeta diversity (inverse Simpson) in IBD patients than in healthy co-twins. The results supported no single strong signal or clonotype associated with IBD. Individual T cell subtypes were not distinguishable.

A note on this clonotype: The antigen remains unidentified.

In germline, CDR1 is SGHTA, CDR2 FQGNSA. This CDR3 contains 17 residues. TCRdb reanalyzed the 5' RACE reads, giving one entry per CDR3 protein sequence and no DNA. This table holds around 410,000 distinct CDR3 sequences. This rearrangement joins TRBV7-2 to TRBJ1-6; the TRBD1 assignment by TCRdb is unverifiable without DNA. This clonotype was sampled from a human donor with ulcerative colitis or Crohn's disease, or a healthy co-twin of an affected twin (not recorded which). The sequencing sample was made of blood. CDR3 residues: CASSSPLRTGRASPLHF.